These T cell receptor beta chains were read from a single sample in a study of blood T cell repertoires in COVID-19. The method was immunoSEQ multiplex PCR; TCRdb's version includes in-frame clones alone and lacks a portion of them. The sample holds about 170,000 clones; about 80% are singletons and the top ten take almost 8.5%. Sequenced material: peripheral blood. Receptor source: a woman aged 70-85 years with acute or convalescent COVID-19. The conserved cysteine and the conserved F or W are not part of the CDR3 here.

CDR3 protein | J gene | V gene | CDR3 length
ASSPSGTGEGKLF | TRBJ1-4 | TRBV18 | 13
ASLPNGLSLRSNTEAF | TRBJ1-1 | TRBV19 | 16
AWNRATYNSPLH | TRBJ1-6 | TRBV30 | 12
ASSLGTLTQY | TRBJ2-3 | TRBV7-9 | 10
ASSLGEGKAEAF | TRBJ1-1 | TRBV5-1 | 12
ASSYSRVSGSYGAF | TRBJ1-1 | TRBV6-2/TRBV6-3 | 14
SVDGPSGSETQY | TRBJ2-5 | TRBV29-1 | 12
ASSQGSRQGRGWFDYGYT | TRBJ1-2 | TRBV4-3 | 18
ASSLNGRSTDTQY | TRBJ2-3 | TRBV5-1 | 13
ASSLGPGRGETQY | TRBJ2-5 | TRBV5-1 | 13